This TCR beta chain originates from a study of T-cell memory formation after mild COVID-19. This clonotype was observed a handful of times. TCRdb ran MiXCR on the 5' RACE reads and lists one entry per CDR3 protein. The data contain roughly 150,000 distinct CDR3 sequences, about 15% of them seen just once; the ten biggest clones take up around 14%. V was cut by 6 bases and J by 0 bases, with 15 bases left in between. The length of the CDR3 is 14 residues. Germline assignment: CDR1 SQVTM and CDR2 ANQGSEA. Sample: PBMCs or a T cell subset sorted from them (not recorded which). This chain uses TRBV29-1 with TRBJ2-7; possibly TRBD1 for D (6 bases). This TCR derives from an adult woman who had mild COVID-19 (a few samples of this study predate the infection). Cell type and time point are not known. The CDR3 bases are TGCAGCGTCGACGGGGACAATCACTCCTACGAGCAGTACTTC. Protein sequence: CSVDGDNHSYEQYF.